This T cell receptor (beta chain) was recovered during a study of spatial heterogeneity in lung cancer. A unique molecular identifier was carried by every single TCR cDNA molecule. TCRdb ran MiXCR on the 5' RACE reads and lists one entry per CDR3 protein. Among roughly 18,000 distinct CDR3 sequences, roughly 7% were seen once, and the ten largest hold approximately 22%. This clonotype was observed a few times. Its antigen is unidentified. CDR1 is LGHNA, CDR2 YSLEER, per germline. This CDR3 is built from 17 residues. V lost 1 base, J lost 2 bases, and 12 bases lay in between. The time point denotes: sample taken at primary tumor resection. Untreated early-stage non-small cell lung cancer patients, about 70 in total, were the donors. Study-wide findings and caveats: One measure, the expanded intratumoral alpha and beta TCR count, tracked tumor mutation counts.

The source of this sequence is a female donor with early-stage non-small cell lung cancer. The rearrangement uses TRBV4-3 and TRBJ2-6; possibly TRBD2 for D (6 bases). Sequenced here: lung tumor tissue, sampled at surgery. This CDR3 is CASSQVYRGTGANVLTF. The CDR3 nucleotides read TGCGCCAGCAGCCAAGTTTATCGGGGGACTGGGGCCAACGTCCTGACTTTC.